This TCR beta chain was captured in a study of identical twins. Notes on the study in general: Cross-sectional statistics underpinned the conclusions; the same donors were not followed. Cord blood beta clonotypes present at high abundance carried fewer insertions; no such pattern appeared in memory repertoires. For out-of-frame beta sequences, excess twin sharing was weaker.

CDR3 length: 14 amino acids. The V gene's germline CDR1 is SQVTM and CDR2 ANQGSEA. Trimming took off 1 base at V and 4 bases at J, with 13 bases between the two ends. This clonotype was seen a few times. What it binds is unknown. Everyone who donated was a healthy Caucasian. TCRdb re-analysed the 5' RACE reads in MiXCR, keeping a single row per CDR3 protein. The profile shows roughly 250,000 distinct CDR3 sequences, about 14% of them singletons. Sequenced input: memory (CD45RO+) T cells sorted from blood. The TCR was taken from a woman younger than 35 in good health. The chain recombines TRBV29-1 with TRBJ1-1; the D is unclear. CDR3 residues: CSVEGGRSVTEAFF. The CDR3, as DNA: TGCAGCGTTGAAGGAGGCAGGTCTGTCACTGAAGCTTTCTTT.